This TCR beta chain derives from a study of Tregs in tolerant kidney transplant recipients. At the level of the study: After 6 to 7 days with irradiated graft donor PBMCs, CFSE-labeled recipient PBMCs were FACS-sorted.

This clone has a handful of counts. The antigen remains undetermined. Germline loops: CDR1 SEHNR, CDR2 FQNEAQ (reference sequence). The CDR3 contains 13 residues. Between the trimmed V and J ends, which lost 4 bases and 4 bases, there was a span of 11 bases. Libraries were prepared by immunoSEQ multiplex PCR; TCRdb keeps only in-frame clonotypes and omits some of them. The table records roughly 4,000 clones, 45% to 70% of them present only once. Points from the study as a whole: The small number of patients limits these findings pending further validation. Expanding Tregs on activated donor B cells appeared to best identify donor-specific TCRbeta clones. No direct test of biological reproducibility was done here.

The chain joins TRBV7-9 to TRBJ2-7; tentatively, D is TRBD1 (5 bases). The TCR comes from a human donor in good health. The sequenced material came from CD8+ T cells from blood cultured with allogeneic cells. The CDR3 nucleotides read TGTGCCAGCAGCTCAGGGATCACGTACGAGCAGTACTTC. It is translated as CASSSGITYEQYF.